The 31 T cell receptor beta chains reported below all come from one sample, sequenced in a study of response to subunit inactivated influenza vaccine. One entry per CDR3 protein results from TCRdb running MiXCR on the RT-PCR reads. This table holds 650,000 to 850,000 distinct CDR3 sequences, about 15% found once. The sequences come from PBMCs from blood, collected 14 to 15 days before vaccination. The receptors were gathered from a man in his forties or fifties who received an inactivated influenza vaccine.

The rearrangement links TRBV7-8 to TRBJ2-5, with 10 bases identical to TRBD2. The V and J ends lost 5 bases and 1 base, in that order; junction bases with no gene match: 10. Germline assignment: CDR1 SGHVS and CDR2 FQNEAQ. This CDR3 comprises 17 residues. The CDR3 sequence: CASSPSLAGEVQETQYF. The CDR3 nucleotides read TGTGCCAGCAGCCCCTCTCTAGCGGGAGAGGTCCAAGAGACCCAGTACTTC.

At least ten counts were recorded for this clonotype. The rearrangement links TRBV12-3 or TRBV12-4 to TRBJ2-5; D is ambiguous. V shed 6 bases and J shed 0 bases, with 14 bases lying between them. The CDR3 runs to 15 residues. The CDR3 sequence is CASSPVPSYQETQYF. The CDR3 bases are TGTGCCAGCAGCCCCGTCCCGAGTTACCAAGAGACCCAGTACTTC.

A few counts support this clonotype. The gene calls are TRBV5-4 and TRBJ2-6; possibly TRBD2 for D (5 bases). Germline CDR1 and CDR2: SGHNT and YYREEE (reference sequence). Between the trimmed V and J ends, which lost 4 bases and 2 bases, there was a span of 10 bases. The CDR3 runs 15 residues. CDR3 coding DNA: TGTGCCAGCAGCCTGGACTTAGCTGGGGCCAACGTCCTGACTTTC. It specifies CASSLDLAGANVLTF.

The chain couples TRBV11-2 to TRBJ2-5; TRBD1 matches at 7 bases. In germline, CDR1 is SGHAT, CDR2 FQNNGV. The CDR3 consists of 15 residues. J lost 5 bases, V lost 3 bases, and 9 bases had no gene match. The CDR3 region is CASSLRGPSGETQYF. As DNA, the CDR3 is TGTGCCAGCAGCTTGAGGGGGCCTTCCGGGGAGACCCAGTACTTC.

This clonotype occurred a few times. The chain couples TRBV11-2 to TRBJ1-2; TRBD1 matches 7 bases. V lost 1 base to trimming and J lost 8 bases; unmatched junction nucleotides: 4. The germline gives CDR1 SGHAT, CDR2 FQNNGV. The CDR3 loop spans 13 amino acids. CDR3 region: CASSLGQGEGYTF. The CDR3, as DNA: TGTGCCAGCAGCTTAGGGCAGGGGGAAGGCTACACCTTC.

The V call is TRBV15, the J call TRBJ1-6, with 10 bases identical to TRBD1. Trimming at V came to 5 bases and at J to 3 bases, leaving 4 bases not matched to a gene. This CDR3 is built from 16 residues. CDR1 is LNHNV and CDR2 is YYDKDF in the germline V gene (reference sequence). The DNA of the CDR3 is TGTGCCACCAGCGGGGGGGACAGGGGCTATAATTCACCCCTCCACTTT. This codes for CATSGGDRGYNSPLHF.

The V gene is TRBV6-5, the J gene TRBJ1-6; D gene uncertain. The CDR3 is 15 residues long. V dropped 2 bases and J dropped 9 bases, with 14 bases sitting between them. The germline gives CDR1 MNHEY, CDR2 SVGAGI. The CDR3 here is CASSYGASSGSPLHF. CDR3 DNA: TGTGCCAGCAGTTACGGCGCCTCATCGGGTTCACCCCTCCACTTT.

The chain links TRBV20-1 to TRBJ1-5; TRBD1 is a possible D gene (5 bases). The CDR3 consists of 14 residues. The germline V gene encodes CDR1 DFQATT and CDR2 SNEGSKA (reference sequence). The V gene lost 2 bases and the J gene lost 1 base, with 9 bases spanning the gap. The CDR3 is CSARRGVSNQPQHF. CDR3 DNA: TGCAGTGCTAGAAGGGGAGTAAGCAATCAGCCCCAGCATTTT.

This clonotype was detected only a few times. The V and J genes are TRBV6-1 and TRBJ2-2, with 9 nucleotides matching TRBD2. Germline V gene lookup returns CDR1 MNHNS and CDR2 SASEGT. CDR3 length: 16 amino acids. V lost 6 bases and J lost 7; bases outside the gene matches: 12. Here the CDR3 reads CASSTSGTSRVGELFF. CDR3 nucleotide sequence: TGTGCCAGCAGCACTTCCGGGACTAGCAGGGTCGGGGAGCTGTTTTTT.

The CDR3 reads CASRDSGASTDTQYF. DNA of the CDR3: TGTGCCAGCAGGGATTCTGGGGCTAGCACAGATACGCAGTATTTT. The chain carries TRBV2 and TRBJ2-3, with a weak D call TRBD1 (5 bases). V shed 6 bases and J shed 0 bases, with 13 bases lying between them. This CDR3 region has 15 residues. CDR1 is SNHLY and CDR2 is FYNNEI in the germline V gene.

This clonotype was counted a few times. This chain joins TRBV4-2 and TRBJ1-2; TRBD1 might be the D (5 bases). The CDR3 consists of 13 residues. CDR1 is LGHNA and CDR2 is YNFKEQ in the germline V gene. Trimming shortened V by 0 bases and J by 8 bases, and 10 bases separated the two germline ends. The CDR3 coding sequence is TGTGCCAGCAGCCAAGATCTGGGGGAAGGCTACACCTTC. This gives the protein CASSQDLGEGYTF.

This clonotype showed up just a few times. The V and J genes are TRBV2 and TRBJ1-1; 7 nucleotides line up with TRBD1. Trimming at V came to 4 bases and at J to 10 bases, leaving 0 bases not matched to a gene. The CDR3 has 10 amino acids. The germline V gene encodes CDR1 SNHLY and CDR2 FYNNEI. CDR3 loop: CASSGDRAFF. The DNA of the CDR3 is TGTGCCAGCAGTGGGGACAGAGCTTTCTTT. Together with reference TRBV2 and TRBJ1-1, the CDR3 gives the full variable domain: EPEVTQTPSHQVTQMGQEVILRCVPISNHLYFYWYRQILGQKVEFLVSFYNNEISEKSEIFDDQFSVERPDGSNFTLKIRSTKLEDSAMYFCASSGDRAFFGQGTRLTVV.

A few counts support this clonotype. The V call is TRBV29-1, the J call TRBJ2-1; D could derive from TRBD1 or TRBD2 (5 bases each). The germline gives CDR1 SQVTM, CDR2 ANQGSEA. The V and J ends lost 4 bases and 9 bases respectively, with 16 bases between them. This CDR3 has 13 amino acids. CDR3 amino acids: CSVVLQGVLEQFF. Here the CDR3 DNA reads TGCAGCGTTGTGCTGCAGGGAGTTCTTGAGCAGTTCTTC.

This chain joins TRBV7-8 and TRBJ2-5; 12 bases fit TRBD2. In germline, CDR1 is SGHVS, CDR2 FQNEAQ. The CDR3 covers 17 residues. The V and J ends lost 1 base and 5 bases, in that order; junction bases with no gene match: 8. CDR3 residues: CASSLVPSGGALETQYF. For the CDR3, the DNA is TGTGCCAGCAGCTTAGTCCCTAGCGGGGGGGCGTTGGAGACCCAGTACTTC.

This clonotype was seen more than once but under ten times. The chain combines TRBV24-1 with TRBJ2-5; D is unresolved. The CDR3 runs to 13 residues. Trimming removed 3 bases from V and 4 bases from J, with 8 bases in between. CDR1 is KGHDR and CDR2 is SFDVKD in the germline V gene. The CDR3 spells CATSDGSLETQYF. CDR3 in DNA: TGTGCCACCAGTGATGGAAGCCTAGAGACCCAGTACTTC.

This clonotype was counted only a few times. The rearrangement uses TRBV12-3 or TRBV12-4 and TRBJ2-1; 9 nucleotides match TRBD1. With 3 bases clipped from V and 5 bases from J, the junction kept 8 bases outside the gene matches. This CDR3 is 16 amino acids long. In DNA form, the CDR3 reads TGTGCCAGCAGTTTGTCAGGGACAGGGATGAACAATGAGCAGTTCTTC. Amino acid sequence: CASSLSGTGMNNEQFF.

The chain links TRBV7-6 to TRBJ2-5, with D maybe TRBD1 (5 bases). CDR3 size: 13 residues. From germline, CDR1 is SGHVS and CDR2 FNYEAQ. Trimming removed 3 bases from V and 4 bases from J, with 9 bases in between. The CDR3 protein is CASSFLRAETQYF. CDR3 nucleotide sequence: TGTGCCAGCAGCTTCCTCAGGGCAGAGACCCAGTACTTC.

This clonotype was seen repeatedly, ten times or more. The J gene is TRBJ2-1, the V gene TRBV5-1; 8 bases are shared with TRBD2. V lost 4 bases and J lost 4; bases outside the gene matches: 10. This CDR3 has 16 amino acids. Germline V gene sequence: CDR1 SGHRS, CDR2 YFSETQ. The CDR3 DNA reads TGCGCCAGCAGCCCCGGGAGGGTCTCAGCTTACAATGAGCAGTTCTTC. Amino acid sequence: CASSPGRVSAYNEQFF.

The sample holds a few counts of this clonotype. The chain employs TRBV25-1 and TRBJ1-2; 8 bases align to TRBD1. V trimming: 4 bases; J trimming: 5 bases; junction bases outside the gene matches: 9. CDR3 length: 15 residues. Germline CDR1 reads MGHDK; CDR2 reads SYGVNS. CDR3 residues: CASSGPDREGYGYTF. The CDR3 nucleotides read TGTGCCAGCAGTGGGCCGGACAGGGAAGGTTATGGCTACACCTTC.

J is TRBJ2-5 and V is TRBV20-1; D might be TRBD2 (6 bases). Germline values: CDR1 DFQATT, CDR2 SNEGSKA (reference sequence). Trimming took 5 bases from V and 1 from J, leaving 11 bases between them. The CDR3 sequence is 13 residues long. As DNA, the CDR3 is TGCAGTGCTCAACGGACTACCCAAGAGACCCAGTACTTC. Translated, it gives CSAQRTTQETQYF.

This clonotype was seen more than once but under ten times. This chain links TRBV10-3 with TRBJ1-1; 10 positions agree with TRBD1. Germline assignment: CDR1 ENHRY and CDR2 SYGVKD. The CDR3 runs to 13 residues. V shed 7 bases, J shed 4 bases, and the junction held 3 bases outside the gene matches. The DNA for the CDR3 is TGTGCCATCAACGGACAGGGGGGCACTGAAGCTTTCTTT. This codes for CAINGQGGTEAFF.

Ten or more counts support this clonotype. This sequence joins TRBV10-3 and TRBJ1-3; 11 bases line up with TRBD1. The V gene's germline CDR1 is ENHRY and CDR2 SYGVKD. The CDR3 has 16 residues. Trimming at V came to 2 bases and at J to 3 bases, leaving 3 bases not matched to a gene. CDR3 sequence reads: CAISEGDRGNGNTIYF. In DNA form, the CDR3 reads TGTGCCATCAGTGAGGGGGACAGGGGGAATGGAAACACCATATATTTT.

This clonotype was detected a few times. The chain recombines TRBV7-2 with TRBJ2-3; 10 nucleotides match TRBD2. CDR3 length: 15 residues. Germline assignment: CDR1 SGHTA and CDR2 FQGNSA. The V segment lost 4 bases and the J segment 2 bases; nucleotides outside the gene matches: 3. CDR3 sequence reads: CASSSLAGVTDTQYF. CDR3 coding DNA: TGTGCCAGCAGCTCTCTAGCGGGAGTCACAGATACGCAGTATTTT.

The chain joins TRBV11-2 to TRBJ1-4; D remains unclear. Germline CDR1 SGHAT, CDR2 FQNNGV. V lost 3 bases and J 5 bases, leaving 13 bases between the germline ends. This CDR3 contains 15 residues. This CDR3 reads CASSLAGIENEKLFF. The CDR3, as DNA: TGTGCCAGCAGCTTGGCCGGGATAGAGAATGAAAAACTGTTTTTT.

The chain is built from TRBV5-1 and TRBJ2-1; D is perhaps TRBD1 (6 bases). CDR1 is SGHRS and CDR2 is YFSETQ in the germline V gene. Trimming took 5 bases from V and 0 from J, leaving 12 bases between them. The CDR3 length is 15 residues. Here the CDR3 reads CASSRGSGSYNEQFF. CDR3 bases: TGCGCCAGCAGTAGGGGGTCCGGCTCCTACAATGAGCAGTTCTTC.

The chain has TRBV2 and TRBJ1-5, with D possibly TRBD1 on 6 matching bases. The V end was cut by 2 bases, the J end by 3 bases, with 20 bases between. The germline V gene encodes CDR1 SNHLY and CDR2 FYNNEI. The CDR3 runs 18 residues. CDR3: CASSEWVFGGGPNQPQHF. The CDR3 DNA reads TGTGCCAGCAGTGAATGGGTGTTTGGCGGGGGGCCCAATCAGCCCCAGCATTTT.

This clonotype was observed at least ten times. The V gene is TRBV20-1, the J gene TRBJ2-1; 15 nucleotides agree with TRBD2. Germline CDR1 and CDR2: DFQATT and SNEGSKA (reference sequence). CDR3 length: 16 residues. V trimming: 6 bases; J trimming: 8 bases; junction bases outside the gene matches: 11. The CDR3: CSAPGLAGGRRDEQFF. The CDR3 nucleotides read TGCAGTGCGCCGGGACTAGCGGGAGGCCGCAGGGATGAGCAGTTCTTC.

This clonotype has only a few counts. CDR3 protein: CSARGGTRNQPQHF. The DNA of the CDR3 is TGCAGTGCTAGGGGGGGGACCCGCAATCAGCCCCAGCATTTT. The rearrangement joins TRBV20-1 to TRBJ1-5; perhaps TRBD1 as D (5 bases). Trimming took 3 bases from V and 2 from J, leaving 11 bases between them. In germline, CDR1 is DFQATT, CDR2 SNEGSKA (reference sequence). There are 14 residues in the CDR3.

This clonotype has more than one count but fewer than ten. This rearrangement joins TRBV9 to TRBJ2-5; tentatively, D is TRBD2 (6 bases). Trimming left V 2 bases short and J 5 bases short, with 13 bases between. The CDR3 consists of 14 residues. Germline V gene data show CDR1 as SGDLS and CDR2 as YYNGEE. The CDR3 is CASSVRGSGETQYF. The CDR3 DNA reads TGTGCCAGCAGCGTCCGGGGGTCTGGGGAGACCCAGTACTTC.

The chain joins TRBV30 to TRBJ2-2, with D perhaps matching TRBD2 (5 bases). Between the trimmed V and J ends, which lost 3 bases and 5 bases, there was a span of 16 bases. CDR1 is GTSNPN, CDR2 SVGIG, per germline (reference sequence). The CDR3 extends over 15 amino acids. The CDR3 region is CAWRDWRRVTGELFF. The CDR3, as DNA: TGTGCCTGGAGGGATTGGAGGCGGGTAACCGGGGAGCTGTTTTTT.

The chain links TRBV2 to TRBJ2-2, with 7 bases lining up with TRBD1. This CDR3 has 16 amino acids. Unmatched junction bases numbered 10, after V lost 6 bases and J lost 3 bases. Germline values: CDR1 SNHLY, CDR2 FYNNEI. DNA of the CDR3: TGTGCCAGCAGCAAAGACAGGGCCTCGGACACCGGGGAGCTGTTTTTT. The encoded protein is CASSKDRASDTGELFF.